The clone carrying this T cell receptor (beta chain) was counted ten times or more. The antigen remains undetermined. These data belong to a study of early T cells in non-severe SARS-CoV-2 infection. In the study overall: Sequenced bulk RNA came from whole blood that was unsorted, and chains were unpaired.

Individual cDNA molecules received unique molecular identifiers during library preparation. TCRdb analysed the 5' RACE reads with MiXCR anew, one entry per CDR3 protein. Altogether around 55,000 distinct CDR3 sequences are present, about 6.1% being singletons, with the ten largest covering roughly 6%. Study results and limitations: The VDJdb matching leaned toward anti-spike CD8 responses and overlooked private and CD4 specificities.

Between the trimmed V and J ends, which lost 9 bases and 0 bases, there was a span of 11 bases. The CDR3 spans 13 residues. Germline CDR1 is SGHVS and CDR2 is FNYEAQ. The chain has TRBV7-6 and TRBJ2-5, with TRBD2 as a possible D gene (5 bases). The receptor's source is an adult who was a healthcare worker with PCR-confirmed SARS-CoV-2 infection or an uninfected control (not recorded which). The source material was whole blood, sampled at baseline. Written as DNA, the CDR3 is TGTGCCAGTTTATCGGGGTACCAAGAGACCCAGTACTTC. Its translation: CASLSGYQETQYF. Variable domain in full (rest from reference TRBV7-6 and TRBJ2-5): GAGVSQSPRYKVTKRGQDVALRCDPISGHVSLYWYRQALGQGPEFLTYFNYEAQQDKSGLPNDRFSAERPEGSISTLTIQRTEQRDSAMYRCASLSGYQETQYFGPGTRLLVL.